The TCR beta chain described here comes from a study of Graves' ophthalmopathy and Graves' hyperthyroidism. The CDR3 consists of 14 residues. Trimming took 0 bases from V and 7 from J, leaving 13 bases between them. Germline CDR1 reads SGHRS; CDR2 reads YFSETQ. This clonotype was counted at least ten times. RNA transcripts yielded amplified TCR beta CDR3 regions. HTBI-primed RT-PCR formed the first round, and a multiplex PCR formed the second. MiXCR, run by TCRdb on the multiplex PCR reads, gives a single entry per CDR3 protein. Here the sample spans approximately 480,000 distinct CDR3 sequences, 14% being singletons. Diagnoses were established from clinical symptoms, serum thyroxine, TRAb, thyroid ultrasound and orbital computed tomography.

What was sequenced was blood. The J gene is TRBJ1-2, the V gene TRBV5-1; D might be TRBD1 (6 bases). This TCR was recovered from a woman in her thirties with Graves' ophthalmopathy. The CDR3 DNA reads TGCGCCAGCAGCTTGGACAGGGTTCGTTCTGGCTACACCTTC. This gives the protein CASSLDRVRSGYTF.